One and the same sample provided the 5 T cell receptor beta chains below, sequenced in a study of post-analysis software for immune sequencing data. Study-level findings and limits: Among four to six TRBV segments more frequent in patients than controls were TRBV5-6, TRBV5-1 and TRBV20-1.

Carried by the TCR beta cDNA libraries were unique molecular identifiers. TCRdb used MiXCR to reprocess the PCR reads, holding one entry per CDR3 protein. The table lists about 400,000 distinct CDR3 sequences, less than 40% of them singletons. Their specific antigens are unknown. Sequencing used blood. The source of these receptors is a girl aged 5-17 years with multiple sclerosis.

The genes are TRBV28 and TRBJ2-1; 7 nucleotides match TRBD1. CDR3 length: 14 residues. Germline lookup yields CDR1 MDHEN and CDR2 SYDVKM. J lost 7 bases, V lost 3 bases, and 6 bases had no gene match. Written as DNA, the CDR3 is TGTGCCAGCAGTTTCTTCGGCAGGGGGAATGAGCAGTTCTTC. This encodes CASSFFGRGNEQFF.

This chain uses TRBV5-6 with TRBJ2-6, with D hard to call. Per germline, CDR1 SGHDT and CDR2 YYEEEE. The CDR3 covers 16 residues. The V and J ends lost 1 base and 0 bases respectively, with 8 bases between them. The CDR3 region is CASSLYSSSGANVLTF. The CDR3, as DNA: TGTGCCAGCAGCTTGTATAGCTCCTCTGGGGCCAACGTCCTGACTTTC.

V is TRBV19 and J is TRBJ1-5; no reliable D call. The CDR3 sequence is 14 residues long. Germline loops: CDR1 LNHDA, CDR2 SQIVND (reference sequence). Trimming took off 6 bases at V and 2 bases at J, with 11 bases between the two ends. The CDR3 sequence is CASRGPRGNQPQHF. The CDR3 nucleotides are TGTGCCAGTAGGGGCCCTCGGGGCAATCAGCCCCAGCATTTT.

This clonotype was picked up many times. Here the CDR3 reads CASSSSGERYAQYF. As DNA, the CDR3 is TGTGCCAGCAGTTCTAGTGGGGAGAGGTATGCCCAGTACTTC. The rearrangement joins TRBV12-3 or TRBV12-4 to TRBJ2-5, with a tentative D call TRBD2 (5 bases). Trimming took 4 bases from V and 9 from J, leaving 18 bases between them. This CDR3 is built from 14 residues.

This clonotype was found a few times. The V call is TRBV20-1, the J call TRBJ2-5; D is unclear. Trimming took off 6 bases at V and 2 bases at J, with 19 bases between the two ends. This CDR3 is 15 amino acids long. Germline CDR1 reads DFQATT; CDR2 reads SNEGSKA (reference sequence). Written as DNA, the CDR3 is TGCAGTGCCGAGTTATCAGCTTCCGGGCAAGAGACCCAGTACTTC. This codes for CSAELSASGQETQYF.